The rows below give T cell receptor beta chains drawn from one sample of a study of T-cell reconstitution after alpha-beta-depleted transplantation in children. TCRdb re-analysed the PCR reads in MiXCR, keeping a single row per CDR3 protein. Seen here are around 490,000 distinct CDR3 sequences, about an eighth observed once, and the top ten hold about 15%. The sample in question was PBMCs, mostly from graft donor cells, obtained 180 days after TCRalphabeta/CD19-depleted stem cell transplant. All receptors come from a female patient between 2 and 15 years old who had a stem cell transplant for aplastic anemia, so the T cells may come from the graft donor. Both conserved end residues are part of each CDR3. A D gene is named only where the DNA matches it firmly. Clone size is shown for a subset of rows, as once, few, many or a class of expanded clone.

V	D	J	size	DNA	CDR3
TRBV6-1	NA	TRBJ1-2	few	TGTGCCAGCAGTGAACCCGGGACGGGACTCTATGGCTACACCTTC	CASSEPGTGLYGYTF
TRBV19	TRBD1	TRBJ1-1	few	TGTGCCAGTAGAAGGGACAGGGGTATGACTGAAGCTTTCTTT	CASRRDRGMTEAFF
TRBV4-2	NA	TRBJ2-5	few	TGTGCCAGCAGCCCCCGGGGAGTGCAAGAGACCCAGTACTTC	CASSPRGVQETQYF
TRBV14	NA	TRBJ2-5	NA	TGTGCCAGCAGCCAATACCGGGTCCAAGAGACCCAGTACTTC	CASSQYRVQETQYF
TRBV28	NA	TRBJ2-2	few	TGTGCCAGCAAACCGGGAACCCTCTCGGGGGAGCTGTTTTTT	CASKPGTLSGELFF
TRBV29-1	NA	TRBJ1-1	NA	TGCAGCGCCGAAAAGGGTATGAACACTGAAGCTTTCTTT	CSAEKGMNTEAFF
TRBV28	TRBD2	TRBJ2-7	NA	TGTGCCAGCAGTTTCCGCAGGGCTAGCGGGAAACACGAGCAGTACTTC	CASSFRRASGKHEQYF
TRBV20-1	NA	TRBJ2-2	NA	TGCAGTGCTAGCCAGCCTCCGGGCACCGGGGAGCTGTTTTTT	CSASQPPGTGELFF
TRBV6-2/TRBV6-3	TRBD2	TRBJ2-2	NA	TGTGCCAGCAGTTACGTCGGGAGGTTCACCGGGGAGCTGTTTTTT	CASSYVGRFTGELFF
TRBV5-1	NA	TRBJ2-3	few	TGCGCCAGCAGCTTTTATCCAGATACGCAGTATTTT	CASSFYPDTQYF
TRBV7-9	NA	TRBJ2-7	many	TGTGCCAGCAGATCGGAAGCCTACGAGCAGTACTTC	CASRSEAYEQYF
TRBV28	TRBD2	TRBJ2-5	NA	TGTGCCAGCAGTTTTGGACTAGCGAGGTACCAAGAGACCCAGTACTTC	CASSFGLARYQETQYF
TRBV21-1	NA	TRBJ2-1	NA	TGTGCCAGCAGCAAGGACCGACTAGCGGGAGGTTCCTACAATGAGCAGTTCTTC	CASSKDRLAGGSYNEQFF
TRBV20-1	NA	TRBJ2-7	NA	TGCAGTGCTAGAGGGGGAGGGGGTCCCTACGAGCAGTACTTC	CSARGGGGPYEQYF
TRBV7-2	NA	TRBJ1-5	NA	TGTGCCAGCAGCTTAGGTGCGAAGGGGCTGGGCCAGCCCCAGCATTTT	CASSLGAKGLGQPQHF
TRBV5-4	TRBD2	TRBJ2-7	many	TGTGCCAGCAGCGCCAGACTAGCGGGAGGTCCCGAGCAGTACTTC	CASSARLAGGPEQYF
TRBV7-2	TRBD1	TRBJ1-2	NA	TGTGCCAGCAGACGTTCCGGGACAGGGGGGACTAACTATGGCTACACCTTC	CASRRSGTGGTNYGYTF
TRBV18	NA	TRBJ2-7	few	TGTGCCAGCTCACCATTAGCGGAGTACGAGCAGTACTTC	CASSPLAEYEQYF
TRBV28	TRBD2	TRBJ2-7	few	TGTGCCAGTTTTGGGGGGAGGGCCGGCTACGAGCAGTACTTC	CASFGGRAGYEQYF
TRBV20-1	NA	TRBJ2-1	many	TGCAGTGCTCGGAGGGCCTCCTACAATGAGCAGTTCTTC	CSARRASYNEQFF
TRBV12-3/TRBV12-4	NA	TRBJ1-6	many	TGTGCCAGCAGTTTACTGGGGGGTGATTCACCCCTCCACTTT	CASSLLGGDSPLHF
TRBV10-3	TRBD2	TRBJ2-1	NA	TGTGCCATCAGTGTTAAGCGGGAGGGTAACAATGAGCAGTTCTTC	CAISVKREGNNEQFF
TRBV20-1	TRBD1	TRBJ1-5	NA	TGCTGCGCTAGAGGGAGCCTGACTGGACAGGGAAATCAGCCCCAGCATTTT	CCARGSLTGQGNQPQHF
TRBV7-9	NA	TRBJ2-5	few	TGTGCCAGCAGCTTAGCCCGCAGCCATCAAGAGACCCAGTACTTC	CASSLARSHQETQYF
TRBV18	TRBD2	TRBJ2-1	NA	TGTGCCAGCTCAGGACTAGCGGGAGGGTCTGCCTACAATGAGCAGTTCTTC	CASSGLAGGSAYNEQFF
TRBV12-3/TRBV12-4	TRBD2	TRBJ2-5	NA	TGTGCCAGCAGTTTACCCCTAGCGGGCAACCAAGAGACCCAGTACTTC	CASSLPLAGNQETQYF
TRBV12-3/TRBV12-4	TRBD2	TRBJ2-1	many	TGTGCCAGCAGTTTCCAGGGAACTGGACTAGCAAGAAGTTGGGACAATGAGCAGTTCTTC	CASSFQGTGLARSWDNEQFF
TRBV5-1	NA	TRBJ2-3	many	TGCGCCAGCAGCTTGGAAGGTGGCACAGATACGCAGTATTTT	CASSLEGGTDTQYF